Each of the 20 T cell receptor beta chains below was sequenced from the same sample in a study of blood T cell repertoires in COVID-19. This table comes from immunoSEQ multiplex PCR, and its TCRdb copy is limited to in-frame clones, with some not included. The sample has about 160,000 clones; 81% are singletons. The sequencing sample was made of peripheral blood. The receptors come from a man aged 60 to 69 with active or convalescent COVID-19.

The rearrangement uses TRBV10-3 and TRBJ2-2; D possibly corresponds to TRBD1 (5 bases). The CDR3 consists of 15 residues. V lost 1 base to trimming and J lost 4 bases, with 10 bases between them. Germline CDR1 reads ENHRY; CDR2 reads SYGVKD. In DNA form, the CDR3 reads TGTGCCATCAGTGAGTTTCAGGGTCCCACCGGGGAGCTGTTTTTT. Translation: CAISEFQGPTGELFF.

The V gene is TRBV28, the J gene TRBJ2-5; 8 nucleotides line up with TRBD2. CDR1 and CDR2 from the germline V gene are MDHEN and SYDVKM. The junction had 7 bases not matched to a gene; V was cut back by 8 bases and J by 5 bases. The CDR3 covers 13 residues. CDR3 region: CASEKRERETQYF. Here the CDR3 DNA reads TGTGCCAGCGAAAAGCGGGAGAGGGAGACCCAGTACTTC.

The chain combines TRBV5-1 with TRBJ2-7; D is unresolved. The germline V gene has CDR1 SGHRS and CDR2 YFSETQ. Trimming left V 0 bases short and J 2 bases short, with 9 bases between. This CDR3 has 14 amino acids. CDR3 nucleotides: TGCGCCAGCAGCTTGGAAACTGGTCCCTACGAGCAGTACTTC. Its translation: CASSLETGPYEQYF.

V is TRBV6-5 and J is TRBJ1-4; TRBD1 matches 7 bases. The V gene end was trimmed by 4 bases and the J gene end by 0 bases; junction bases not matched to a gene: 5. Germline values: CDR1 MNHEY, CDR2 SVGAGI. CDR3 size: 16 residues. The CDR3 bases are TGTGCCAGCAGTTGGACAGGCGGCCCAACTAATGAAAAACTGTTTTTT. Translated: CASSWTGGPTNEKLFF.

The chain links TRBV6-5 to TRBJ1-5; TRBD1 aligns across 8 bases. J lost 2 bases, V lost 7 bases, and 7 bases had no gene match. CDR1 and CDR2 (germline): MNHEY, SVGAGI. CDR3 length: 15 residues. CDR3 sequence: CASTPTGAGNQPQHF. The CDR3 DNA is TGTGCCAGCACCCCGACAGGGGCGGGCAATCAGCCCCAGCATTTT.

This clone was counted between two and nine times. The V gene is TRBV6-5, the J gene TRBJ1-4, with TRBD1 as a possible D gene (6 bases). CDR3 length equals 11 residues. The germline V and J ends were trimmed by 7 bases and 7 bases, with 7 bases remaining between them. Germline CDR1 MNHEY, CDR2 SVGAGI. CDR3 residues: CASIGGEKLFF. For the CDR3, the DNA is TGTGCCAGCATAGGGGGTGAAAAACTGTTTTTT.

The CDR3 protein is CASSRRDRGPTDTQYF. The CDR3 nucleotides are TGTGCCAGCAGTCGCCGGGACAGGGGGCCGACAGATACGCAGTATTTT. This rearrangement joins TRBV27 to TRBJ2-3; the match to TRBD1 covers 12 bases. This CDR3 has 16 amino acids. CDR1 and CDR2 from the germline V gene are MNHEY and SMNVEV (reference sequence). The junction had 6 bases not matched to a gene; V was cut back by 5 bases and J by 3 bases.

The chain carries TRBV10-3 and TRBJ1-2; 7 bases fit TRBD1. V trimming: 4 bases; J trimming: 3 bases; junction bases outside the gene matches: 5. This CDR3 region has 14 residues. CDR1 is ENHRY and CDR2 is SYGVKD in the germline V gene. The CDR3 reads CAISGNDRDYGYTF. CDR3 sequence (DNA): TGTGCCATCAGTGGGAATGACAGGGACTATGGCTACACCTTC.

Note on this clone: Mismatch with germline at one junction end may stem from a read error. The chain uses TRBV2 and TRBJ1-2, with D tentatively TRBD1 (6 bases). CDR1 is SNHLY and CDR2 is FYNNEI in the germline V gene. The CDR3 sequence is 11 residues long. CDR3 bases: TGTGCCAGCAGCCAGGGGCCGAGGGCTTCCTTC. Amino acid sequence: CASSQGPRASF.

CDR3 nucleotides: TGTGCCAGTAGTATTGAGGGGGCAGGTCAGCCCCAGCATTTT. It codes for CASSIEGAGQPQHF. This chain uses TRBV19 with TRBJ1-5; 7 positions match TRBD1. The CDR3 runs 14 residues. V shed 3 bases and J 6 bases; nucleotides not matched to a gene: 5. Germline CDR1 reads LNHDA; CDR2 reads SQIVND (reference sequence).

The V gene is TRBV2, the J gene TRBJ1-3; possibly TRBD1 for D (6 bases). Between the trimmed V and J ends, which lost 8 bases and 0 bases, there was a span of 14 bases. The V gene's germline CDR1 is SNHLY and CDR2 FYNNEI. The length of the CDR3 is 15 residues. The DNA for the CDR3 is TGTGCCAGCGGGGGCGACAGGTCCTCTGGAAACACCATATATTTT. Its protein product is CASGGDRSSGNTIYF.

This rearrangement joins TRBV16 to TRBJ1-5; 7 positions agree with TRBD1. Trimming removed 0 bases from V and 3 bases from J; junction bases left unmatched: 2. This CDR3 has 15 amino acids. Germline values: CDR1 KGHSY, CDR2 FQNENV. CDR3 amino acids: CASSQSGQANQPQHF. The CDR3 DNA reads as TGTGCCAGCAGCCAATCCGGACAGGCCAATCAGCCCCAGCATTTT.

The V call is TRBV19, the J call TRBJ1-1, with D possibly matching TRBD1 (6 bases). Per the germline V gene, CDR1 is LNHDA and CDR2 is SQIVND (reference sequence). The V gene lost 6 bases and the J gene lost 4 bases, with 9 bases spanning the gap. CDR3 length: 12 residues. Here the CDR3 DNA reads TGTGCCAGTAGCGACAGGACCACTGAAGCTTTCTTT. This codes for CASSDRTTEAFF.

J is TRBJ1-3 and V is TRBV5-1; 8 bases align to TRBD1. Germline V CDR1 and CDR2: SGHRS, YFSETQ. J was trimmed by 0 bases and V by 3 bases; bases with no gene match: 2. This CDR3 spans 15 amino acids. The CDR3 reads CASSSGQVSGNTIYF. The DNA of the CDR3 is TGCGCCAGCAGCTCGGGACAGGTCTCTGGAAACACCATATATTTT.

The chain recombines TRBV7-2 with TRBJ2-3; the match to TRBD2 covers 10 bases. Germline V CDR1 and CDR2: SGHTA, FQGNSA. V lost 5 bases, J lost 7 bases, and 6 bases stayed unmatched. The CDR3 loop spans 14 amino acids. DNA for the CDR3: TGTGCCAGCAGCCTGACTAGCGGGCGAAATACGCAGTATTTT. Translated, it gives CASSLTSGRNTQYF. Variable domain in full (rest from reference TRBV7-2 and TRBJ2-3): GAGVSQSPSNKVTEKGKDVELRCDPISGHTALYWYRQSLGQGLEFLIYFQGNSAPDKSGLPSDRFSAERTGGSVSTLTIQRTQQEDSAVYLCASSLTSGRNTQYFGPGTRLTVL.

The chain combines TRBV5-1 with TRBJ2-1; the match to TRBD1 covers 11 bases. Trimming cost V 0 bases and J 6 bases; bases outside gene matches: 8. Germline CDR1 SGHRS, CDR2 YFSETQ. The CDR3 runs to 17 residues. The CDR3 nucleotides read TGCGCCAGCAGCTTGGAGCCATCGGGACAGGGGGGCAATGAGCAGTTCTTC. Residues: CASSLEPSGQGGNEQFF.

The chain carries TRBV7-6 and TRBJ1-5; no reliable D call. Germline V lookup: CDR1 SGHVS, CDR2 FNYEAQ. Trimming cost V 4 bases and J 6 bases, with 16 bases left between them. The length of the CDR3 is 15 residues. The CDR3 is CASSSQSGNGQPQHF. For the CDR3, the DNA is TGTGCCAGCAGCTCCCAGAGCGGGAACGGTCAGCCCCAGCATTTT.

The J gene is TRBJ2-2, the V gene TRBV19; perhaps TRBD2 as D (6 bases). Trimming left V 8 bases short and J 2 bases short, with 12 bases between. Germline-derived CDR1 and CDR2 are LNHDA and SQIVND (reference sequence). The CDR3 is 14 amino acids. The CDR3 loop is CASRSGGNTGELFF. The CDR3 nucleotides are TGTGCCAGTCGGTCCGGGGGTAACACCGGGGAGCTGTTTTTT.

In its sample, this clone was seen once. This chain links TRBV6-5 with TRBJ2-3; 7 bases match TRBD1. CDR3 length: 12 residues. The V segment lost 6 bases and the J segment 9 bases; nucleotides outside the gene matches: 6. The germline CDR1 and CDR2 sequences are MNHEY and SVGAGI. DNA for the CDR3: TGTGCCAGCAGCCTCGACAGGGTGACGCAGTATTTT. It encodes CASSLDRVTQYF.

The J gene is TRBJ1-6, the V gene TRBV4-2, with D possibly being TRBD1 (5 bases). Germline V gene data show CDR1 as LGHNA and CDR2 as YNFKEQ. Trimming left V 0 bases short and J 10 bases short, with 25 bases between. The CDR3 sequence is 19 residues long. CDR3 DNA sequence: TGTGCCAGCAGCCAAGAAATGGCGGGGCGCCGAATAATGGGGTCACCCCTCCACTTT. Translated: CASSQEMAGRRIMGSPLHF.